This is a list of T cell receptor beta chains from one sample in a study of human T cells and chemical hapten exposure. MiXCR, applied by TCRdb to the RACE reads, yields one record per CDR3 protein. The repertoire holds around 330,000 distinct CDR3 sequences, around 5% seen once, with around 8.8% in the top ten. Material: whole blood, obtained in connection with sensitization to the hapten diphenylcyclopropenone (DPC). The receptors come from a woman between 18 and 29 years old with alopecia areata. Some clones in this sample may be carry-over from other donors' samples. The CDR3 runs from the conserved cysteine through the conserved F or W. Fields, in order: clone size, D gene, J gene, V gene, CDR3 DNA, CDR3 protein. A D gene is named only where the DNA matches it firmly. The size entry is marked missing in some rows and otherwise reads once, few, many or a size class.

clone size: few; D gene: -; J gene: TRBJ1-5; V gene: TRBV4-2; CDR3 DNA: TGTGCCAGCAGCCCCGCGGTCAACCCTTCTTATAGCAATCAGCCCCAGCATTTT; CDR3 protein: CASSPAVNPSYSNQPQHF
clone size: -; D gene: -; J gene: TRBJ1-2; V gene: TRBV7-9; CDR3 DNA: TGTGCCAGCACCCTGCTCGGCGGTGATGGCTACACCTTC; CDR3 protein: CASTLLGGDGYTF
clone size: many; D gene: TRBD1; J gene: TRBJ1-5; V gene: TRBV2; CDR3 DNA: TGTGCCAGCAGTGAAGAACAGGGGTCTTTCAGCAATCAGCCCCAGCATTTT; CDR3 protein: CASSEEQGSFSNQPQHF
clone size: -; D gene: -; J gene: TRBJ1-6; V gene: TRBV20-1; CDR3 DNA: TGCAGTGCTAGAGGGGCAGCCCGCTCCTATAATTCACCCCTCCACTTT; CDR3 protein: CSARGAARSYNSPLHF
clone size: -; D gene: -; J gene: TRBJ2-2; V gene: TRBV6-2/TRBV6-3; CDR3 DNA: TGTGCCAGCAGGAGACTGACTTGGAACACCGGGGAGCTGTTTTTT; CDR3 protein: CASRRLTWNTGELFF
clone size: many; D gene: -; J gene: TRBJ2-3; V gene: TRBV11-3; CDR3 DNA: TGTGCCAGCAGCGGTAGCTTTTCAGATACGCAGTATTTT; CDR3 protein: CASSGSFSDTQYF
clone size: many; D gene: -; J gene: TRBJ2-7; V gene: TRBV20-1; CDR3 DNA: TGCAGTGCTAGAGACACAGGCAGATCCTACGAGCAGTACTTC; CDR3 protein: CSARDTGRSYEQYF
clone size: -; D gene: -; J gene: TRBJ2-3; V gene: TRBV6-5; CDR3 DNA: TGTGCCAGCATCTCTCCGGGACTCCCCTTCACAGATACGCAGTATTTT; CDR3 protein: CASISPGLPFTDTQYF
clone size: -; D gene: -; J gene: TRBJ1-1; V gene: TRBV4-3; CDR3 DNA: TGCGCCAGCAGCCAAGGGACAACGAACACTGAAGCTTTCTTT; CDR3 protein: CASSQGTTNTEAFF
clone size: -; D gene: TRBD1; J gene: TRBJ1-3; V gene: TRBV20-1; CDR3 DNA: TGCAGTGCTAGATTGGGACAGGGGGCGCCTGGAAACACCATATATTTT; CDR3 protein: CSARLGQGAPGNTIYF
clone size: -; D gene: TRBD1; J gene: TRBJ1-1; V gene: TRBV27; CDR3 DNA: TGTGCCAGCAGCTGGGACACAGGGGTCACTGAAGCTTTCTTT; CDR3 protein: CASSWDTGVTEAFF
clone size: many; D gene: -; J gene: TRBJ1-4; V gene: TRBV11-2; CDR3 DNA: TGTGCCAGCAGCTTAGCTTTGGATGGGTTCGAAAAACTGTTTTTT; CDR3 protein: CASSLALDGFEKLFF
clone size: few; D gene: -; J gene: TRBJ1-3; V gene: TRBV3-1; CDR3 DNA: TGTGCCAGCAGCCAAGTTGAGGGAAACACCATATATTTT; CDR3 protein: CASSQVEGNTIYF